This is a list of T cell receptor beta chains from one sample in a study of T cell repertoires in cytomegalovirus infection. Their target antigens are unknown. TCRdb re-called the reads through MiXCR, storing one row per CDR3 protein. The sample has around 750,000 distinct CDR3 sequences, about 31% seen once; the top ten hold around an eighth. Sample: cultured CD8+ T cells from PBMCs, taken from culture after CMV antigen stimulation. These receptors were taken from a human donor in good health (CMV status not recorded). Some clones in this sample may be carry-over from other donors' samples. CDR3s include the opening cysteine and the closing phenylalanine or tryptophan. Each record gives: V gene, CDR3 length, clone size, D gene, J gene, CDR3 protein, CDR3 DNA. The D gene is left open where the match is weak. Size is omitted from some rows. Given values are once, few, many or a class for expanded clones.

TRBV10-3	15	NA	TRBD1	TRBJ2-7	CAISVERQGAKVQYF	TGTGCCATCAGTGTTGAGAGACAGGGGGCGAAGGTGCAGTACTTC
TRBV7-9	16	NA	TRBD2	TRBJ2-1	CVGGTGGGSSYNEQFF	TGTGTCGGAGGTACTGGGGGAGGGAGCTCCTACAATGAGCAGTTCTTC
TRBV19	15	few	TRBD1	TRBJ1-1	CASSSLRDRATEAFF	TGTGCCAGTAGTTCCCTCCGGGACAGGGCGACTGAAGCTTTCTTT
TRBV27	17	NA	NA	TRBJ2-3	CASTSTGRLLRGDTQYF	TGTGCCAGCACCTCGACAGGAAGACTCCTTCGAGGAGATACGCAGTATTTT
TRBV4-1	15	few	TRBD2	TRBJ2-1	CASSQERAGGNEQFF	TGCGCCAGCAGCCAAGAAAGAGCGGGGGGTAATGAGCAGTTCTTC
TRBV6-6	11	few	NA	TRBJ1-1	CASSEVPEAFF	TGTGCCAGCAGTGAGGTCCCTGAAGCTTTCTTT
TRBV28	16	few	TRBD1	TRBJ1-4	CASSLGPGTANEKLFF	TGTGCCAGCAGCCTCGGGCCCGGGACAGCAAATGAAAAACTGTTTTTT
TRBV7-2	16	NA	NA	TRBJ1-3	CASSPPLRRSGNTINF	TGTGCCAGCAGCCCCCCCCTTCGACGGTCTGGAAACACCATAAATTTT
TRBV6-5	13	NA	TRBD1	TRBJ2-1	CASRTGGHGEQFF	TGTGCCAGCAGGACAGGGGGGCATGGGGAGCAGTTCTTC
TRBV10-3	17	few	NA	TRBJ1-6	CAISESTTASYNSPLHF	TGTGCCATCAGTGAGTCGACGACAGCCAGCTATAATTCACCCCTCCACTTT
TRBV6-2/TRBV6-3	14	few	NA	TRBJ2-1	CASSSRTLINEQFF	TGTGCCAGCAGTTCCAGGACCCTTATCAATGAGCAGTTCTTC
TRBV7-9	15	few	NA	TRBJ2-3	CASSPGTPSTDTQYF	TGTGCCAGCAGCCCCGGCACTCCTAGCACAGATACGCAGTATTTT
TRBV6-1	17	NA	TRBD2	TRBJ2-7	CASNPRLGPGGSYEQYF	TGTGCCAGCAATCCCCGACTGGGACCGGGGGGCTCCTACGAGCAGTACTTC
TRBV19	15	few	NA	TRBJ2-3	CASSIDSGYTDTQYF	TGTGCCAGTAGTATAGATAGCGGATACACAGATACGCAGTATTTT
TRBV7-2	19	many	NA	TRBJ2-3	CASSLVETDYFKTADTQYF	TGTGCCAGCAGCTTAGTCGAAACGGACTACTTCAAGACGGCGGATACGCAGTATTTT
TRBV27	16	NA	NA	TRBJ2-7	CASSSASLGALYEQYF	TGTGCCAGCAGCAGTGCGAGTTTGGGGGCCCTCTACGAGCAGTACTTC